One sample yielded the 6 T cell receptor beta chains listed below, sequenced in a study of OX40 agonist ivuxolimab in advanced cancers. Libraries were prepared by immunoSEQ multiplex PCR; TCRdb keeps only in-frame clonotypes and omits some of them. The sample holds about 38,000 clones, 60% to 80% seen once. The sample in question was CD4+ or CD8+ T cells sorted from blood, obtained in a trial of the OX40 agonist ivuxolimab. The receptors here all came from an adult with an advanced solid tumor such as melanoma, head and neck, liver or kidney cancer.

The CDR3 loop reads CASSLLGQGSYNEQFF. The CDR3 coding sequence is TGTGCCAGCAGCTTACTGGGACAGGGGTCCTACAATGAGCAGTTCTTC. The V call is TRBV7-9, the J call TRBJ2-1, with TRBD1 matching 10 bases. The CDR3 is made up of 16 amino acids. Looked up from germline, CDR1 is SEHNR and CDR2 is FQNEAQ (reference sequence). V gave up 2 bases and J gave up 1 base; unmatched junction bases: 2.

The rearrangement links TRBV7-3 to TRBJ2-7; 10 bases map to TRBD1. CDR1 is SGHTA, CDR2 FQGTGA, per germline. J gave up 2 bases and V 5 bases, and 6 bases lay outside the gene matches. The length of the CDR3 is 15 residues. The CDR3 nucleotides read TGTGCCAGCAGCGTCGGACAGGGGGGGCCCTACGAGCAGTACTTC. As protein: CASSVGQGGPYEQYF.

This chain connects TRBV7-6 to TRBJ2-5; D might be TRBD1 (5 bases). V lost 6 bases and J 4 bases, leaving 9 bases between the germline ends. Germline-derived CDR1 and CDR2 are SGHVS and FNYEAQ. This CDR3 has 12 residues. The CDR3 DNA reads as TGTGCCAGCAGGGGGCAAGGAGAGACCCAGTACTTC. Amino acid sequence: CASRGQGETQYF.

This chain links TRBV15 with TRBJ2-3; D is unresolved. This CDR3 is 13 amino acids long. From germline, CDR1 is LNHNV and CDR2 YYDKDF (reference sequence). V gave up 3 bases and J gave up 5 bases, with 9 bases separating them. The CDR3 loop is CATSSITGDTQYF. CDR3 sequence (DNA): TGTGCCACCAGCAGCATAACGGGAGATACGCAGTATTTT.

The rearrangement links TRBV5-1 to TRBJ2-7, with unresolved D. Per the germline V gene, CDR1 is SGHRS and CDR2 is YFSETQ. V was shortened by 1 base and J by 2 bases, with 10 bases between the two germline ends. The CDR3 has 14 amino acids. For the CDR3, the DNA is TGCGCCAGCAGCTTGAGATTGGAAGCCTACGAGCAGTACTTC. Protein product: CASSLRLEAYEQYF.

The chain uses TRBV9 and TRBJ2-3; 8 bases are a match to TRBD1. V dropped 5 bases and J dropped 2; count of bases not matched to a gene: 10. Per germline, CDR1 SGDLS and CDR2 YYNGEE. CDR3 size: 16 residues. The CDR3 sequence is CASSAAGGGHTDTQYF. The CDR3 DNA reads as TGTGCCAGCAGTGCAGCAGGGGGCGGGCACACAGATACGCAGTATTTT.